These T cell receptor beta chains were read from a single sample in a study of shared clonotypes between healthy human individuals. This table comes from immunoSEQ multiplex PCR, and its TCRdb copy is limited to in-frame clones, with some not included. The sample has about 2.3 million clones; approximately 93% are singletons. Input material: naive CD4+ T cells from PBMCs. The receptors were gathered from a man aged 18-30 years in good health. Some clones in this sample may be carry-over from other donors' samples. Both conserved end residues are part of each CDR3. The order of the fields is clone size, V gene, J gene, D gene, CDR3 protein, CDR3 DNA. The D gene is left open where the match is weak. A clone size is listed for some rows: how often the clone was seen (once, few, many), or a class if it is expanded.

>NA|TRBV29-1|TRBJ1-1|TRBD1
CSVDRGRGHGTEAFF
TGCAGCGTTGACAGGGGAAGGGGGCACGGCACTGAAGCTTTCTTT
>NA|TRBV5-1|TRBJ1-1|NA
CASSIDRNAEAFF
TGCGCCAGCAGCATAGACAGGAACGCTGAAGCTTTCTTT
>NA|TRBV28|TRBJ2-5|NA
CASSLNVETQYF
TGTGCCAGCAGTCTTAACGTGGAGACCCAGTACTTC
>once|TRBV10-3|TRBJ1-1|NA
CAISERRDLMNTEAFF
TGTGCCATCAGTGAGCGCCGGGATCTTATGAACACTGAAGCTTTCTTT
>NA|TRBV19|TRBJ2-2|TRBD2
CASRAGVGSGELFF
TGTGCCAGTAGGGCGGGAGTAGGTAGTGGGGAGCTGTTTTTT
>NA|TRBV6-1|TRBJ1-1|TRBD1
CASISQGADPRAFF
TGTGCCAGCATTTCTCAGGGGGCTGATCCGAGGGCTTTCTTT
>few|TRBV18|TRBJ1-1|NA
CASSPQTGMNTEAFF
TGTGCCAGCTCACCACAAACAGGGATGAACACTGAAGCTTTCTTT
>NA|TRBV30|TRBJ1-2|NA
CAWSLLTGYGYTF
TGTGCCTGGAGTTTACTGACGGGCTATGGCTACACCTTC
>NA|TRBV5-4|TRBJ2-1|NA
CASSFAGLRDEQFF
TGTGCCAGCAGCTTCGCGGGATTGCGCGATGAGCAGTTCTTC
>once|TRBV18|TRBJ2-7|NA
CASSPPFSSYEQYF
TGTGCCAGCTCACCACCATTCAGTTCCTACGAGCAGTACTTC
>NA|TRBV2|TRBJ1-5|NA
CASSVGQSNSNQPQHF
TGTGCCAGCAGTGTCGGCCAGTCGAATAGCAATCAGCCCCAGCATTTT
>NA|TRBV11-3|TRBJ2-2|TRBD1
CASRTGGGTGELFF
TGTGCCAGCAGGACAGGGGGAGGCACCGGGGAGCTGTTTTTT
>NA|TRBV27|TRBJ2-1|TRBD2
CASSSPGLATYNEQFF
TGTGCCAGCAGTTCGCCGGGACTAGCGACATACAATGAGCAGTTCTTC
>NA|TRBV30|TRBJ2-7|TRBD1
CAWGVGQGLLRQYF
TGTGCCTGGGGAGTGGGACAGGGTTTACTACGGCAGTACTTC
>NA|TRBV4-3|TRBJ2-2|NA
CASSQDWDTGELFF
TGCGCCAGCAGCCAAGATTGGGACACCGGGGAGCTGTTTTTT
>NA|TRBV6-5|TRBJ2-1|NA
CASRPGQYNEQFF
TGTGCCAGCAGACCCGGACAGTACAATGAGCAGTTCTTC
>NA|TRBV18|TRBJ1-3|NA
CASSPSVAGSSGNTIYF
TGTGCCAGCTCACCTTCTGTCGCCGGCAGCTCTGGAAACACCATATATTTT
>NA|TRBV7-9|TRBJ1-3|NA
CASSFASGNTIYF
TGTGCCAGCAGCTTTGCTTCTGGAAACACCATATATTTT
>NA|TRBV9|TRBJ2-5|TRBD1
CASSAEWTGRETQYF
TGTGCCAGCAGCGCGGAATGGACAGGGCGGGAGACCCAGTACTTC
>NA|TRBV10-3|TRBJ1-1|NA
CAISEAMGQTEAFF
TGTGCCATCAGTGAGGCGATGGGTCAGACTGAAGCTTTCTTT
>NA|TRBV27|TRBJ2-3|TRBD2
CASGLAGGTDTQYF
TGTGCCAGCGGACTAGCGGGGGGCACAGATACGCAGTATTTT
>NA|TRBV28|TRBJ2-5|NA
CASQGRLKVGGAQETQYF
TGTGCCAGCCAAGGGCGACTAAAGGTTGGAGGCGCACAGGAGACCCAGTACTTC
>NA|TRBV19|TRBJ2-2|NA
CASREGHRELFF
TGTGCCAGTAGGGAGGGCCACAGGGAGCTGTTTTTT
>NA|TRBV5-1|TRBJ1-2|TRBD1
CASSSTGGYGYTF
TGCGCCAGCAGCTCGACAGGGGGTTATGGCTACACCTTC
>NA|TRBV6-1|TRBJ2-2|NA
CASSERLGGAGELFF
TGTGCCAGCAGTGAACGGCTGGGGGGTGCAGGGGAGCTGTTTTTT
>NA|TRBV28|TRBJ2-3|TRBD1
CASSLQQGADTQYF
TGTGCCAGCAGTTTACAACAGGGGGCAGATACGCAGTATTTT
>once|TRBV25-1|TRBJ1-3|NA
CASSESGGLLSGNTIYF
TGTGCCAGCAGTGAATCGGGAGGACTGCTCTCTGGAAACACCATATATTTT
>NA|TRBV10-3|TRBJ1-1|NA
CAIERIRNTEAFF
TGTGCCATCGAACGGATTAGGAACACTGAAGCTTTCTTT
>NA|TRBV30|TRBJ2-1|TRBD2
CAGEREGRDEQFF
TGTGCCGGGGAGCGGGAGGGTAGGGATGAGCAGTTCTTC
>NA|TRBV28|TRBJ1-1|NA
CASSHRHTEAFF
TGTGCCAGCAGCCACAGGCACACTGAAGCTTTCTTT
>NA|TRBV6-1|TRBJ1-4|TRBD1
CASRPRGPPSEKLFF
TGTGCCAGCAGGCCCAGGGGGCCCCCCTCGGAAAAACTGTTTTTT
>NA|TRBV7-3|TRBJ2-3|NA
CASSLTGGPTDTQYF
TGTGCCAGCAGCTTAACTGGGGGGCCCACAGATACGCAGTATTTT
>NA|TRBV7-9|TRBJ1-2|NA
CASSLDAGPYGYTF
TGTGCCAGCAGCTTAGACGCAGGGCCATATGGCTACACCTTC
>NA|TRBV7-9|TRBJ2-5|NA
CASSLTMGETQYF
TGTGCCAGCAGCTTAACGATGGGTGAGACCCAGTACTTC
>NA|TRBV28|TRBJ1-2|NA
CASSLQGGDYGYTF
TGTGCCAGCAGCCTTCAGGGCGGGGATTATGGCTACACCTTC
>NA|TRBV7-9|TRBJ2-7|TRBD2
CASSHRSGRYYEQYF
TGTGCCAGCAGCCACCGTAGCGGGAGATACTACGAGCAGTACTTC
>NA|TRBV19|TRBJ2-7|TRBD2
CASSSPRTSRAYEQYF
TGTGCCAGTAGTAGCCCCCGGACTAGCAGAGCCTACGAGCAGTACTTC
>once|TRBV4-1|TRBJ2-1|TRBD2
CASSQDPGTSGRFHQFF
TGCGCCAGCAGCCAAGATCCGGGGACTAGCGGGAGGTTTCATCAGTTCTTC
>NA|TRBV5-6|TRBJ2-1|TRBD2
CASSFPSGSRGNEQFF
TGTGCCAGCAGCTTTCCTAGCGGGAGTAGGGGCAATGAGCAGTTCTTC
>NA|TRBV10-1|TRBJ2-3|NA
CASSDGGLKADTQYF
TGCGCCAGCAGTGACGGGGGGCTGAAGGCAGATACGCAGTATTTT
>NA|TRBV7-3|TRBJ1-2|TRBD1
CASTHSPGQGQIYGYTF
TGTGCCAGCACCCATAGTCCTGGACAGGGTCAAATCTATGGCTACACCTTC
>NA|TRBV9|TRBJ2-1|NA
CASSVQGYNEQFF
TGTGCCAGCAGCGTTCAGGGCTACAATGAGCAGTTCTTC
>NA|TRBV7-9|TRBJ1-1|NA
CASSARLFDTEAFF
TGTGCCAGCAGCGCCCGCCTCTTCGACACTGAAGCTTTCTTT
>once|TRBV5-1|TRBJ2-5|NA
CASSSSQGQETQYF
TGCGCCAGCAGCTCCTCCCAGGGACAAGAGACCCAGTACTTC
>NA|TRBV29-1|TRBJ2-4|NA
CSAEVVAKNIQYF
TGCAGCGCGGAGGTTGTAGCCAAAAACATTCAGTACTTC
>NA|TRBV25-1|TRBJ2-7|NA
CASSEGFGIREQYF
TGTGCCAGCAGTGAAGGGTTCGGGATCAGGGAGCAGTACTTC
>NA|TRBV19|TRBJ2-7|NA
CASSIGSTARYEQYF
TGTGCCAGTAGTATCGGTTCGACAGCCCGCTACGAGCAGTACTTC
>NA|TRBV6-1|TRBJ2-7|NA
CASGGSYEQYF
TGTGCCAGCGGGGGTAGCTACGAGCAGTACTTC
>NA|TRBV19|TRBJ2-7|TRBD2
CASSPWTSGAYEQYF
TGTGCCAGTAGTCCATGGACTAGCGGGGCCTACGAGCAGTACTTC
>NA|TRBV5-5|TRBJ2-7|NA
CASSLERGSSYEQYF
TGTGCCAGCAGCTTGGAGAGGGGAAGCTCCTACGAGCAGTACTTC
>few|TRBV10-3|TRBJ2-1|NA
CAISESSLGDEQFF
TGTGCCATCAGTGAGTCGTCACTCGGGGATGAGCAGTTCTTC
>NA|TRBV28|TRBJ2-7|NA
CASTQDRPYEQYF
TGTGCCAGCACGCAAGACAGACCCTACGAGCAGTACTTC
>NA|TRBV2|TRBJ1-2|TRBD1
CASSAFRDRAYGYTF
TGTGCCAGCAGTGCATTCCGGGACAGGGCCTATGGCTACACCTTC